Presented here are 20 T cell receptor beta chains from one specimen sequenced in a study of T cells in tuberculosis. The repertoire was sequenced with immunoSEQ multiplex PCR; TCRdb's copy has only in-frame clones and lacks some. The sample has 25,000 to 35,000 clones; roughly 94% are singletons. Documented time point: new active TB diagnosis, blood taken before or within 7 days of starting treatment. Sequencing used PBMCs, obtained at tuberculosis diagnosis. The receptor set was obtained from an adult with tuberculosis.

J is TRBJ2-4 and V is TRBV27, with 8 bases matching TRBD1. The germline V gene encodes CDR1 MNHEY and CDR2 SMNVEV (reference sequence). V lost 4 bases to trimming and J lost 8 bases; unmatched junction nucleotides: 13. The CDR3 covers 16 residues. The CDR3 spells CASSSYLRGQFDIQYF. CDR3 nucleotide sequence: TGTGCCAGCAGTTCCTACCTCAGGGGGCAGTTTGACATTCAGTACTTC.

This clone appeared a single time. The J gene is TRBJ1-3, the V gene TRBV18, with TRBD1 matching over 9 bases. Germline-derived CDR1 and CDR2 are KGHSH and LQKENI. V shed 5 bases, J shed 0 bases, and the junction held 2 bases outside the gene matches. The CDR3 contains 15 residues. The CDR3 here is CASSEGQGSGNTIYF. The CDR3 nucleotides read TGTGCCAGCTCAGAGGGACAGGGCTCTGGAAACACCATATATTTT.

The chain recombines TRBV7-3 with TRBJ2-3; 8 nucleotides agree with TRBD2. V lost 4 bases to trimming and J lost 14 bases; unmatched junction nucleotides: 14. Germline CDR1 and CDR2: SGHTA and FQGTGA. The CDR3 has 14 residues. DNA of the CDR3: TGTGCCAGCAGCTCTAGCGGGTCCCCGCGGAGTATGTATTTT. This translates into CASSSSGSPRSMYF. Variable domain in full (rest from reference TRBV7-3 and TRBJ2-3): GAGVSQTPSNKVTEKGKYVELRCDPISGHTALYWYRQSLGQGPEFLIYFQGTGAADDSGLPNDRFFAVRPEGSVSTLKIQRTERGDSAVYLCASSSSGSPRSMYFGPGTRLTVL.

The gene calls are TRBV5-1 and TRBJ2-3, with 7 bases lining up with TRBD1. Germline V lookup: CDR1 SGHRS, CDR2 YFSETQ. V was pared by 1 base and J by 1 base, with 3 bases of the junction left unmatched. This CDR3 is 15 amino acids long. The CDR3 nucleotides are TGCGCCAGCAGCTTGCGACAGGGAGGCACAGATACGCAGTATTTT. It is translated as CASSLRQGGTDTQYF.

The V gene is TRBV7-3, the J gene TRBJ2-5; tentative D call: TRBD1 (5 bases). In germline, CDR1 is SGHTA, CDR2 FQGTGA. The germline V and J ends were trimmed by 4 bases and 5 bases, with 11 bases remaining between them. This CDR3 comprises 13 residues. CDR3 sequence: CASSSRVEETQYF. The CDR3 nucleotides read TGTGCCAGCAGCTCCAGGGTCGAGGAGACCCAGTACTTC.

This chain joins TRBV11-1 and TRBJ2-7, with a tentative D call TRBD2 (6 bases). The V gene's germline CDR1 is SGHAT and CDR2 FQDESV (reference sequence). The CDR3 extends over 15 amino acids. The ends were cut back, 3 bases at V and 0 bases at J, with 12 bases in the middle. The CDR3 DNA reads TGTGCCAGCAGCTTGGAGGGCTCAGACTCCTACGAGCAGTACTTC. It codes for CASSLEGSDSYEQYF.

V usage is TRBV19 and J usage is TRBJ2-1, with D perhaps matching TRBD2 (6 bases). CDR1 is LNHDA and CDR2 is SQIVND in the germline V gene (reference sequence). The CDR3 contains 13 residues. Trimming removed 5 bases at V and 6 bases at J, with 11 bases between. The CDR3 protein is CASSGVGGNEQFF. The CDR3 nucleotides are TGTGCCAGTAGTGGCGTCGGGGGCAATGAGCAGTTCTTC.

The chain couples TRBV4-2 to TRBJ1-2, with TRBD1 as a possible D gene (6 bases). CDR3 length: 14 residues. The V end was cut by 1 base, the J end by 4 bases, with 10 bases between. Germline V gene sequence: CDR1 LGHNA, CDR2 YNFKEQ. The DNA of the CDR3 is TGTGCCAGCAGCCAAGGCAGGGGAGCCTATGGCTACACCTTC. Amino acids: CASSQGRGAYGYTF.

This chain connects TRBV9 to TRBJ2-1, with D perhaps matching TRBD2 (6 bases). Trimming cost V 0 bases and J 9 bases, with 10 bases left between them. Germline assignment: CDR1 SGDLS and CDR2 YYNGEE. This CDR3 has 13 residues. The DNA for the CDR3 is TGTGCCAGCAGCGTAGAACTAGCAAGTGAGCAGTTCTTC. This encodes CASSVELASEQFF.

J is TRBJ2-1 and V is TRBV7-3; 11 positions match TRBD1. The germline CDR1 and CDR2 sequences are SGHTA and FQGTGA. Losses at the gene ends were 5 bases for V and 8 bases for J; bases not matched to a gene: 11. There are 16 residues in the CDR3. Written as DNA, the CDR3 is TGTGCCAGCAGCCCCGGGACAGGGGGGGCTCTCCATGAGCAGTTCTTC. Encoded protein: CASSPGTGGALHEQFF.

This chain joins TRBV25-1 and TRBJ2-7; TRBD2 might be the D (6 bases). This CDR3 contains 14 residues. V lost 2 bases to trimming and J lost 7 bases, with 15 bases between them. The germline CDR1 and CDR2 sequences are MGHDK and SYGVNS. The CDR3 is CASSEPRAGREQYF. The CDR3 region has the DNA TGTGCCAGCAGTGAACCCCGTGCCGGGAGAGAGCAGTACTTC.

V and J are TRBV6-5 and TRBJ1-4; D is perhaps TRBD1 (6 bases). The CDR3 consists of 14 residues. CDR1 MNHEY and CDR2 SVGAGI come from the germline V gene. Trimming shortened V by 0 bases and J by 6 bases, and 8 bases separated the two germline ends. DNA of the CDR3: TGTGCCAGCAGTTACTCGGGGGCCGATGAAAAACTGTTTTTT. Protein sequence: CASSYSGADEKLFF.

The chain links TRBV29-1 to TRBJ1-1; weak D call: TRBD1 (5 bases). The CDR3 spans 12 residues. Looked up from germline, CDR1 is SQVTM and CDR2 is ANQGSEA. Trimming took off 1 base at V and 5 bases at J, with 8 bases between the two ends. The CDR3 region has the DNA TGCAGCGTTGAAGGGAGGGGTACTGAAGCTTTCTTT. Translating it yields CSVEGRGTEAFF.

J is TRBJ2-7 and V is TRBV5-4; TRBD1 aligns across 9 bases. J lost 3 bases, V lost 0 bases, and 10 bases had no gene match. The V gene's germline CDR1 is SGHNT and CDR2 YYREEE (reference sequence). This CDR3 spans 17 amino acids. CDR3 sequence (DNA): TGTGCCAGCAGCTTGGACCCGGTAGGGACAGGGTTCTACGAGCAGTACTTC. Translation gives CASSLDPVGTGFYEQYF.

The gene calls are TRBV9 and TRBJ2-3, with 15 bases fitting TRBD2. After removal of 3 bases from V and 4 bases from J, the junction contained 3 bases not matched to a gene. Germline V lookup: CDR1 SGDLS, CDR2 YYNGEE. The CDR3 extends over 16 amino acids. CDR3 loop: CASSAGLAGGSDTQYF. CDR3 DNA sequence: TGTGCCAGCAGCGCTGGACTAGCGGGAGGGTCAGATACGCAGTATTTT.

This sequence joins TRBV2 and TRBJ1-4; 8 nucleotides agree with TRBD1. Trimming removed 5 bases from V and 4 bases from J; junction bases left unmatched: 6. Germline assignment: CDR1 SNHLY and CDR2 FYNNEI. This CDR3 comprises 15 residues. The CDR3 DNA reads TGTGCCAGCAGTACGGACAGGGAGAATAATGAAAAACTGTTTTTT. As protein: CASSTDRENNEKLFF.

This clone has just one count. This sequence joins TRBV5-5 and TRBJ2-7; D might be TRBD2 (6 bases). The CDR3 runs to 15 residues. Trimming took off 3 bases at V and 2 bases at J, with 15 bases between the two ends. Germline CDR1 and CDR2: SGHKS and YYEKEE (reference sequence). The CDR3 here is CASSSHGGETYEQYF. The CDR3 nucleotides read TGTGCCAGCAGCTCCCATGGCGGGGAAACCTACGAGCAGTACTTC.

The CDR3 nucleotides are TGCGCCAGCAGCCAAGTTAGCGGGAGAAACGAGCAGTACTTC. Protein sequence: CASSQVSGRNEQYF. V is TRBV4-1 and J is TRBJ2-7, with 9 bases matching TRBD2. This CDR3 spans 14 amino acids. V was clipped by 1 base and J by 5 bases; unmatched bases: 3. Germline CDR1 is MGHRA and CDR2 is YSYEKL.

This clone was observed a single time. V and J are TRBV30 and TRBJ2-5, with D possibly matching TRBD2 (6 bases). The V gene's germline CDR1 is GTSNPN and CDR2 SVGIG (reference sequence). V shed 0 bases and J shed 4 bases, with 15 bases lying between them. This CDR3 contains 15 residues. The CDR3 spells CAWSVPGGPGETQYF. The CDR3 region has the DNA TGTGCCTGGAGTGTACCCGGGGGACCTGGAGAGACCCAGTACTTC.

This CDR3 reads CASSVGAGAGANVLTF. CDR3 nucleotide sequence: TGTGCCAGCAGCGTAGGGGCGGGGGCCGGGGCCAACGTCCTGACTTTC. J is TRBJ2-6 and V is TRBV9; D perhaps matches TRBD2 (7 bases). Germline V gene data show CDR1 as SGDLS and CDR2 as YYNGEE. The CDR3 contains 16 residues. Trimming shortened V by 0 bases and J by 4 bases, and 11 bases separated the two germline ends.